This is a list of T cell receptor beta chains from one sample in a study of blood T cell repertoires in COVID-19. The assay was immunoSEQ multiplex PCR, and TCRdb's table has in-frame clones only and misses some. The table includes 180,000 or so clones, 70% to 90% detected once. The source material was peripheral blood. The receptors come from a woman older than 75 with acute or convalescent COVID-19. Both conserved end residues are part of each CDR3. The order of the fields is CDR3 protein, CDR3 DNA, V gene, J gene, D gene, clone size. A D gene is named only where the DNA matches it firmly. Only part of the rows carry a size: once, few, many, or a class if the clone is expanded.

CDR3 protein: CASSPRGMVADTQYF
CDR3 DNA: TGTGCCAGCAGTCCCAGGGGGATGGTTGCAGATACGCAGTATTTT
V gene: TRBV2
J gene: TRBJ2-3
D gene: TRBD1
clone size: -

CDR3 protein: CASSRTGNGYTF
CDR3 DNA: TGTGCCAGTAGTAGGACAGGGAATGGCTACACCTTC
V gene: TRBV19
J gene: TRBJ1-2
D gene: TRBD1
clone size: -

CDR3 protein: CASSLGRTGGYEQYF
CDR3 DNA: TGTGCCAGCAGCTTGGGCCGGACAGGAGGATACGAGCAGTACTTC
V gene: TRBV5-4
J gene: TRBJ2-7
D gene: TRBD1
clone size: once

CDR3 protein: CASRDRTGRNTGELFF
CDR3 DNA: TGTGCCAGCAGGGACCGGACAGGCAGGAACACCGGGGAGCTGTTTTTT
V gene: TRBV2
J gene: TRBJ2-2
D gene: TRBD1
clone size: -

CDR3 protein: CASSPSGTYYNEQFF
CDR3 DNA: TGCGCCAGCAGCCCCAGCGGGACCTATTACAATGAGCAGTTCTTC
V gene: TRBV4-1
J gene: TRBJ2-1
D gene: TRBD2
clone size: -

CDR3 protein: CASSLARGTNEKLFF
CDR3 DNA: TGCGCCAGCAGCTTGGCCCGAGGTACTAATGAAAAACTGTTTTTT
V gene: TRBV5-1
J gene: TRBJ1-4
D gene: -
clone size: few

CDR3 protein: CASSQSQTTGHLIF
CDR3 DNA: TGTGCCAGCTCACAGTCCCAAACGACGGGTCATCTCATCTTC
V gene: TRBV18
J gene: TRBJ1-2
D gene: -
clone size: -

CDR3 protein: CSVEVPRTRQIQYF
CDR3 DNA: TGCAGCGTTGAAGTCCCCCGGACTAGGCAGATTCAGTACTTC
V gene: TRBV29-1
J gene: TRBJ2-4
D gene: TRBD2
clone size: -

CDR3 protein: CASTLQGGDTIYF
CDR3 DNA: TGTGCCAGCACCCTACAGGGAGGGGACACCATATATTTT
V gene: TRBV3-1/TRBV3-2
J gene: TRBJ1-3
D gene: -
clone size: -

CDR3 protein: CASSQTGTRQYF
CDR3 DNA: TGTGCCAGCAGTCAGACAGGAACTCGGCAGTACTTC
V gene: TRBV2
J gene: TRBJ2-7
D gene: -
clone size: few

CDR3 protein: CSGQGALGGYTF
CDR3 DNA: TGCAGCGGACAGGGGGCGTTGGGAGGCTACACCTTC
V gene: TRBV29-1
J gene: TRBJ1-2
D gene: TRBD1
clone size: -

CDR3 protein: CASSMLRGNTIYF
CDR3 DNA: TGTGCCAGTAGTATGCTCCGGGGAAACACCATATATTTT
V gene: TRBV19
J gene: TRBJ1-3
D gene: -
clone size: -

CDR3 protein: CASSTAGGAKNIQYF
CDR3 DNA: TGTGCCAGTAGTACAGCGGGAGGAGCCAAAAACATTCAGTACTTC
V gene: TRBV19
J gene: TRBJ2-4
D gene: TRBD2
clone size: -

CDR3 protein: CASSLEGSSPDTQYF
CDR3 DNA: TGTGCCAGCAGCTTAGAGGGGTCTTCCCCAGATACGCAGTATTTT
V gene: TRBV7-2
J gene: TRBJ2-3
D gene: -
clone size: -

CDR3 protein: CASTHGRARTETQYF
CDR3 DNA: TGTGCCAGTACGCACGGGAGGGCCCGGACAGAGACCCAGTACTTC
V gene: TRBV19
J gene: TRBJ2-5
D gene: TRBD2
clone size: -

CDR3 protein: CASRPGQVGYEQYF
CDR3 DNA: TGTGCCAGCAGACCTGGACAGGTTGGGTACGAGCAGTACTTC
V gene: TRBV6-6
J gene: TRBJ2-7
D gene: TRBD1
clone size: -

CDR3 protein: CAWSWGGRDEQFF
CDR3 DNA: TGTGCCTGGAGTTGGGGGGGCAGGGATGAGCAGTTCTTC
V gene: TRBV30
J gene: TRBJ2-1
D gene: -
clone size: -

CDR3 protein: CASSHSRDRGEYGYTF
CDR3 DNA: TGTGCCAGCAGCCACTCCAGGGACAGGGGAGAGTATGGCTACACCTTC
V gene: TRBV9
J gene: TRBJ1-2
D gene: TRBD1
clone size: -

CDR3 protein: CAITTGLAENTGELFF
CDR3 DNA: TGTGCCATCACCACCGGACTAGCGGAGAACACCGGGGAGCTGTTTTTT
V gene: TRBV10-3
J gene: TRBJ2-2
D gene: TRBD2
clone size: -

CDR3 protein: CASSVGGWSGELFF
CDR3 DNA: TGTGCCAGCAGCGTCGGGGGATGGTCGGGGGAGCTGTTTTTT
V gene: TRBV5-6
J gene: TRBJ2-2
D gene: -
clone size: -

CDR3 protein: CASSLGGATTTEQYF
CDR3 DNA: TGTGCCAGCAGCTTAGGGGGGGCGACTACCACCGAGCAGTACTTC
V gene: TRBV7-3
J gene: TRBJ2-7
D gene: -
clone size: -

CDR3 protein: CASNGPKDYEQYF
CDR3 DNA: TGTGCCAGCAATGGGCCCAAAGACTACGAGCAGTACTTC
V gene: TRBV6-6
J gene: TRBJ2-7
D gene: -
clone size: -

CDR3 protein: CASSGQGRGSYNEQFF
CDR3 DNA: TGTGCCAGCAGTGGACAGGGGAGGGGCTCCTACAATGAGCAGTTCTTC
V gene: TRBV2
J gene: TRBJ2-1
D gene: -
clone size: -

CDR3 protein: CASSYPAQPQHF
CDR3 DNA: TGTGCCAGCAGTTACCCCGCGCAGCCCCAGCATTTT
V gene: TRBV6-2/TRBV6-3
J gene: TRBJ1-5
D gene: -
clone size: few

CDR3 protein: CASSSGETQYF
CDR3 DNA: TGTGCCAGCAGCAGCGGGGAGACCCAGTACTTC
V gene: TRBV3-1/TRBV3-2
J gene: TRBJ2-5
D gene: -
clone size: -

CDR3 protein: CASSSGETQYF
CDR3 DNA: TGCGCCAGCAGCTCCGGGGAGACCCAGTACTTC
V gene: TRBV5-1
J gene: TRBJ2-5
D gene: -
clone size: once

CDR3 protein: CASSVDSGAGETQYF
CDR3 DNA: TGTGCCAGCAGCGTAGATTCCGGGGCGGGGGAGACCCAGTACTTC
V gene: TRBV9
J gene: TRBJ2-5
D gene: -
clone size: -

CDR3 protein: CASSPLAGGGADTQYF
CDR3 DNA: TGTGCCAGCAGTCCTCTAGCGGGAGGGGGGGCAGATACGCAGTATTTT
V gene: TRBV6-6
J gene: TRBJ2-3
D gene: TRBD2
clone size: -

CDR3 protein: CASSLPFGGGLNSPLHF
CDR3 DNA: TGTGCCAGCAGTCTCCCTTTCGGGGGGGGCCTTAATTCACCCCTCCACTTT
V gene: TRBV6-2/TRBV6-3
J gene: TRBJ1-6
D gene: -
clone size: -

CDR3 protein: CASSRGTGVAYEQYF
CDR3 DNA: TGTGCCAGCAGCCGGGGGACGGGAGTAGCCTACGAGCAGTACTTC
V gene: TRBV6-6
J gene: TRBJ2-7
D gene: -
clone size: -

CDR3 protein: CASRIQGKDEQFF
CDR3 DNA: TGTGCCAGTAGGATACAGGGGAAGGATGAGCAGTTCTTC
V gene: TRBV19
J gene: TRBJ2-1
D gene: TRBD1
clone size: -